Below, one T cell receptor (beta chain) is given with its context. The data stem from a study of early T cells in non-severe SARS-CoV-2 infection. The wider study: Sequencing was performed on bulk RNA from unsorted whole blood, leaving chains unpaired.

Trimming shortened V by 5 bases and J by 3 bases, and 18 bases separated the two germline ends. Germline V gives CDR1 LGHDT, CDR2 YNNKEL (reference sequence). The CDR3 is made up of 16 amino acids. cDNA molecules, individually, were tagged with unique molecular identifiers. MiXCR was run by TCRdb on the 5' RACE reads, yielding one entry per CDR3 protein. The sample carries 80,000 to 95,000 distinct CDR3 sequences, roughly an eighth recorded once. This chain joins TRBV3-1 and TRBJ2-3; D is unresolved. Sequenced sample: whole blood. The sequence derives from an adult who was a healthcare worker with PCR-confirmed SARS-CoV-2 infection or an uninfected control (not recorded which). CDR3 residues: CASSALKALATDTQYF. The DNA for the CDR3 is TGTGCCAGCAGCGCGCTCAAAGCCTTGGCGACAGATACGCAGTATTTT.